The sequence of this TCR beta chain was determined in a study of cytomegalovirus exposure and HLA in healthy donors. Primers: 60 Vbeta forward and 13 Jbeta reverse. This table comes from immunoSEQ multiplex PCR, and its TCRdb copy is limited to in-frame clones, with some not included. The repertoire includes some 180,000 clones, about four fifths of them detected once, and about 2.6% sits in the top ten. The length of the CDR3 is 15 residues. The V gene's germline CDR1 is SGHNT and CDR2 YENEEA. Germline trimming cut 1 base from V and 0 bases from J; bases unmatched to any gene: 3. Sequencing was carried out using PBMCs. The V call is TRBV11-3, the J call TRBJ2-7, with TRBD2 matching over 7 bases. The sequence came from a female donor in good health and CMV-seronegative. The CDR3 protein is CASSLAGGYSYEQYF. CDR3 nucleotides: TGTGCCAGCAGCTTAGCGGGGGGTTACTCCTACGAGCAGTACTTC.